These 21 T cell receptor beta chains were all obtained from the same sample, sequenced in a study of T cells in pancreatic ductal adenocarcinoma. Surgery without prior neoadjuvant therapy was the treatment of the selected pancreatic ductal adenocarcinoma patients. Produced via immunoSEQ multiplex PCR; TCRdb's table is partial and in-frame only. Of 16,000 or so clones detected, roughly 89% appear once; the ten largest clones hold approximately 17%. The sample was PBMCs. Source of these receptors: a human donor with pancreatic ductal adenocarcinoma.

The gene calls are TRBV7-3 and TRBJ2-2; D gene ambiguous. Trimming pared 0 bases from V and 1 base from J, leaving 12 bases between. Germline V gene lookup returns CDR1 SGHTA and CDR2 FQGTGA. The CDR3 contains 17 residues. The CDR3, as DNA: TGTGCCAGCAGCTTAACGTTTTTTTCAGGGAACACCGGGGAGCTGTTTTTT. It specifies CASSLTFFSGNTGELFF.

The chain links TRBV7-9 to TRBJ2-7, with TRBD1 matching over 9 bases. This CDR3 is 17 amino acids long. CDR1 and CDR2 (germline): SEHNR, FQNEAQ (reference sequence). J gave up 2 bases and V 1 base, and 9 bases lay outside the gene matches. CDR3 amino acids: CASSLVPGQGQTYEQYF. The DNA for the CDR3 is TGTGCCAGCAGCTTAGTACCGGGACAGGGCCAAACCTACGAGCAGTACTTC.

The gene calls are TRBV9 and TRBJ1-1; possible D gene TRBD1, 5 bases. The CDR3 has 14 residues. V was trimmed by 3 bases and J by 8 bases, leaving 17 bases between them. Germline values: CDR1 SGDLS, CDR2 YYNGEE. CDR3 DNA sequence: TGTGCCAGCAGCGCACCGGGACCAAAAGCGGAAGCTTTCTTT. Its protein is CASSAPGPKAEAFF.

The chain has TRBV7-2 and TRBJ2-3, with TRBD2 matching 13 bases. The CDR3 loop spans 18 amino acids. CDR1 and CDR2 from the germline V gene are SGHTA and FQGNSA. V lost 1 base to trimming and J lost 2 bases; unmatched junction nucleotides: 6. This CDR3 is CASSLDGTSGTFTDTQYF. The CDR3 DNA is TGTGCCAGCAGCTTAGACGGGACTAGCGGGACCTTCACAGATACGCAGTATTTT.

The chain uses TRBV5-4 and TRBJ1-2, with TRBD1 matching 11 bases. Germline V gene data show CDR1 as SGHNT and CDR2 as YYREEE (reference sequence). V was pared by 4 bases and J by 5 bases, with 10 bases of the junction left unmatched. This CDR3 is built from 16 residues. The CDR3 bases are TGTGCCAGCAGCCCTCAACCCGGGACAGGGGGATATGGCTACACCTTC. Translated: CASSPQPGTGGYGYTF.

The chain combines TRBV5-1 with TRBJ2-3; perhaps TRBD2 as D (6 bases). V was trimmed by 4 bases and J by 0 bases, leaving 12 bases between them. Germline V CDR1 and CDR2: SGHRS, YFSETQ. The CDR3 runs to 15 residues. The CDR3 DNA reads TGCGCCAGCAGCCCGACTAGAGTGAGCACAGATACGCAGTATTTT. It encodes CASSPTRVSTDTQYF.

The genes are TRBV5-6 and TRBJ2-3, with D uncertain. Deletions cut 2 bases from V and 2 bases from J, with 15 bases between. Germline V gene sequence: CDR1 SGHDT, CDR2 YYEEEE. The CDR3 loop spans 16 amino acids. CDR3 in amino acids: CASSLYLGTLTDTQYF. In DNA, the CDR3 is TGTGCCAGCAGCTTATACCTAGGAACGCTCACAGATACGCAGTATTTT. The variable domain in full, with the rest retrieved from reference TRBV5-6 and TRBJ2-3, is DAGVTQSPTHLIKTRGQQVTLRCSPKSGHDTVSWYQQALGQGPQFIFQYYEEEERQRGNFPDRFSGHQFPNYSSELNVNALLLGDSALYLCASSLYLGTLTDTQYFGPGTRLTVL.

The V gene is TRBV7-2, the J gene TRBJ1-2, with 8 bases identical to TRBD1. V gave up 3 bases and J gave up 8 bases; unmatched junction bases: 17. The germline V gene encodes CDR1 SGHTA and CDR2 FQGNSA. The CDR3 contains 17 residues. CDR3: CASSFERVQGATGGYTF. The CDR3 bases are TGTGCCAGCAGCTTCGAGAGGGTTCAGGGGGCAACGGGGGGCTACACCTTC.

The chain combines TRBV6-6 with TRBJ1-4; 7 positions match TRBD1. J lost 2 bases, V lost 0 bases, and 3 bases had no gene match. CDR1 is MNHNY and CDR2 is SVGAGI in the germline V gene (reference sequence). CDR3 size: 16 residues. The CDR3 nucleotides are TGTGCCAGCAGTTACTCGAGGGGGCTCACTAATGAAAAACTGTTTTTT. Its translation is CASSYSRGLTNEKLFF.

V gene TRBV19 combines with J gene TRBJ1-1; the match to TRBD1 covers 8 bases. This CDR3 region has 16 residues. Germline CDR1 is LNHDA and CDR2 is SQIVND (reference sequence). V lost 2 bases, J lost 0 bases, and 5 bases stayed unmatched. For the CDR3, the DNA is TGTGCCAGTAGTATATCCGGGACAGGCATGAACACTGAAGCTTTCTTT. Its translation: CASSISGTGMNTEAFF.

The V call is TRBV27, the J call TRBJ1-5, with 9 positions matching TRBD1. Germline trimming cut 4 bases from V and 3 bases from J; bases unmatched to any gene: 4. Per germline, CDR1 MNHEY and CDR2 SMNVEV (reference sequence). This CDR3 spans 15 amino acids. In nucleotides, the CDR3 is TGTGCCAGCAGTTCAAGGACAGGGGTCAATCAGCCCCAGCATTTT. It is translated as CASSSRTGVNQPQHF.

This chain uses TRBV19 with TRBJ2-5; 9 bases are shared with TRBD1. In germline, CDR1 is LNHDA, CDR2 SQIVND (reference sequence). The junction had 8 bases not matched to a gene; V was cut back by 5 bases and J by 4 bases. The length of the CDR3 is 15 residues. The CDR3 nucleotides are TGTGCCAGTAGTCCAATAACAGGGGGCGCAGAGACCCAGTACTTC. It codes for CASSPITGGAETQYF. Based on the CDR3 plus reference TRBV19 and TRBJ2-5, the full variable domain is DGGITQSPKYLFRKEGQNVTLSCEQNLNHDAMYWYRQDPGQGLRLIYYSQIVNDFQKGDIAEGYSVSREKKESFPLTVTSAQKNPTAFYLCASSPITGGAETQYFGPGTRLLVL.

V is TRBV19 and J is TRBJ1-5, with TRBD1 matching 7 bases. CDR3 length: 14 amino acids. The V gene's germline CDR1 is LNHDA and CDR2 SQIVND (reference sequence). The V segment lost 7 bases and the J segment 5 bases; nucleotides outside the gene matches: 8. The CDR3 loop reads CASTPPGGYQPQHF. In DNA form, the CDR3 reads TGTGCCAGTACTCCCCCAGGGGGTTATCAGCCCCAGCATTTT. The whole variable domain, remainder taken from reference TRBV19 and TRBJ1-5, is DGGITQSPKYLFRKEGQNVTLSCEQNLNHDAMYWYRQDPGQGLRLIYYSQIVNDFQKGDIAEGYSVSREKKESFPLTVTSAQKNPTAFYLCASTPPGGYQPQHFGDGTRLSIL.

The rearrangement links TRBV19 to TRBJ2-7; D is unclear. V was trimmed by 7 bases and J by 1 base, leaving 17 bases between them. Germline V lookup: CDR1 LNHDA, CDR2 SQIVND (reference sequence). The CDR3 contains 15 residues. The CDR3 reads CASKYRAANSYEQYF. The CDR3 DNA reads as TGTGCCAGTAAATATCGGGCAGCAAATTCCTACGAGCAGTACTTC.

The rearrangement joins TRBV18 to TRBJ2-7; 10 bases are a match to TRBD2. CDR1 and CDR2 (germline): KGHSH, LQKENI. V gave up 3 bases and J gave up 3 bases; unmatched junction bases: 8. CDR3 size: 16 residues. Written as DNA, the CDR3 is TGTGCCAGCTCACCGCCGCGGACTAGCGGAGTCTACGAGCAGTACTTC. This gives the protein CASSPPRTSGVYEQYF.

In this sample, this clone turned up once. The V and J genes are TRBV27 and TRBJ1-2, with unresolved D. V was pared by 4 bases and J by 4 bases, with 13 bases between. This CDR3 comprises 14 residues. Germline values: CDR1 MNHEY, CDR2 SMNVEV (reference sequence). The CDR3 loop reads CASSSLPDRYGYTF. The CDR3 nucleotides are TGTGCCAGCAGTTCTCTACCGGACCGCTATGGCTACACCTTC.

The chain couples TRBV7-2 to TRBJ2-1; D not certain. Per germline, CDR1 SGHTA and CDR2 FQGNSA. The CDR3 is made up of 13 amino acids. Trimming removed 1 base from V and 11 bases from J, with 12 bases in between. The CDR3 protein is CASSLDQHTQQFF. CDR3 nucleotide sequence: TGTGCCAGCAGCTTAGACCAGCACACACAGCAGTTCTTC.

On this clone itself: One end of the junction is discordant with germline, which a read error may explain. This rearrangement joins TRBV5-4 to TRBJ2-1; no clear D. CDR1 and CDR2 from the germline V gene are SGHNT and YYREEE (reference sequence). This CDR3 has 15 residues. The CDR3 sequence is CASRLGTSSYNEQFF. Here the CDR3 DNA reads TGTGCCAGCAGGTTGGGTACCAGCTCCTACAATGAGCAGTTCTTC.

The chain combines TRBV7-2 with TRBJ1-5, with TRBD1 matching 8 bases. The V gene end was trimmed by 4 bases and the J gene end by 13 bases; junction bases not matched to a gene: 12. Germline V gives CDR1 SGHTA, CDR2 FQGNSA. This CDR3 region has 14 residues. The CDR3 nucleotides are TGTGCCAGCAGCTCGGGACAGGTTGGGGGGAGGCAGCATTTT. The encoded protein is CASSSGQVGGRQHF.

CDR3 DNA sequence: TGTGCCAGCAGCTTAGGAAGCGGGAGCTCCTACGAGCAGTACTTC. The encoded protein is CASSLGSGSSYEQYF. The chain employs TRBV7-6 and TRBJ2-7, with 8 bases aligning to TRBD2. J was trimmed by 0 bases and V by 1 base; bases with no gene match: 2. Germline V lookup: CDR1 SGHVS, CDR2 FNYEAQ. The CDR3 length is 15 residues.

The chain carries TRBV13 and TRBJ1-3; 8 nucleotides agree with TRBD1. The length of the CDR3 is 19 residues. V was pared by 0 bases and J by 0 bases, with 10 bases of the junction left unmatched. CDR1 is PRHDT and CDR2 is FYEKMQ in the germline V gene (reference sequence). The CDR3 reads CASSLGGAGGLSSGNTIYF. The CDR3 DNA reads TGTGCCAGCAGCTTAGGCGGGGCAGGGGGCTTAAGCTCTGGAAACACCATATATTTT.